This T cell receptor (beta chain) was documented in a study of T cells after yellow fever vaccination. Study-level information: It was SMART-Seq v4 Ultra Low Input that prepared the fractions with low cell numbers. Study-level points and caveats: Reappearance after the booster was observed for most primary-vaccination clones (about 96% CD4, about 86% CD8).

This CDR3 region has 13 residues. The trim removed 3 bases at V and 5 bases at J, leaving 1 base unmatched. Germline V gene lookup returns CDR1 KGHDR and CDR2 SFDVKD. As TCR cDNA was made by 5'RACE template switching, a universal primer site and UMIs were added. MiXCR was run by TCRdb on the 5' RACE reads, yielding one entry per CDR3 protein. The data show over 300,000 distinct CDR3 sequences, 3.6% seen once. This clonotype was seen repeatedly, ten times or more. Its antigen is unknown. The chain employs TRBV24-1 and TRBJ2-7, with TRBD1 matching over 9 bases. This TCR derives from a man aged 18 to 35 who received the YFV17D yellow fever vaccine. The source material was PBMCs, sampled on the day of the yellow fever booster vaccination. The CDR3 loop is CATSDRQGDEQYF. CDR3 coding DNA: TGTGCCACCAGTGATAGACAGGGGGACGAGCAGTACTTC.